This is a list of T cell receptor beta chains from one sample in a study of cytomegalovirus exposure and HLA in healthy donors. TCRdb keeps only in-frame clones here, not all; method: immunoSEQ multiplex PCR. The sample lists around 40,000 clones, about 85% occurring once. The sequencing input was PBMCs. These receptor sequences come from a woman between 40 and 55 years old in good health and CMV-seropositive. Each CDR3 is given with its conserved first and last residue. A D gene is named only where the DNA matches it firmly. Rows give clone size only sometimes, using once, few, many, or a class for an expanded clone.

d_gene	v_gene	j_gene	abundance	CDR3nt	CDR3aa
NA	TRBV7-2	TRBJ2-3	few	TGTGCCAGCAGCTTATACACAGATACGCAGTATTTT	CASSLYTDTQYF
NA	TRBV6-1	TRBJ2-5	once	TGTGCCAGCAGGGGGACTGCGGCAGGGGAGACCCAGTACTTC	CASRGTAAGETQYF
TRBD1	TRBV27	TRBJ1-5	NA	TGTGCCAGCAGTCCGTCTAACAGGGGTCAGCCCCAGCATTTT	CASSPSNRGQPQHF
NA	TRBV5-1	TRBJ2-1	once	TGCGCCAGCAGTTCGCTACAGGGAATCGATGAGCAGTTCTTC	CASSSLQGIDEQFF
TRBD1	TRBV19	TRBJ2-2	NA	TGTGCCAGTACACTTCGGGACAGGGACACCGGGGAGCTGTTTTTT	CASTLRDRDTGELFF
NA	TRBV6-6	TRBJ2-2	NA	TGTGCCAGCAGTTACTCGAGCAGGGGTTCAGACGGGGAGCTGTTTTTT	CASSYSSRGSDGELFF
NA	TRBV6-1	TRBJ1-2	NA	TGTGCCAGCAGACGGTCCTATGGCTACACCTTC	CASRRSYGYTF
TRBD1	TRBV11-3	TRBJ1-3	NA	TGTGCCAGCAGTTACGACAGGGAGAGCACCATATATTTT	CASSYDRESTIYF
NA	TRBV6-6	TRBJ2-3	NA	TGTGCCAGCAGCCTTGGCCGTGCAGATACGCAGTATTTT	CASSLGRADTQYF
NA	TRBV27	TRBJ1-2	NA	TGTGCCAGCAGGTACAGACAGGAGTTTAACTATGGCTACACCTTC	CASRYRQEFNYGYTF
NA	TRBV10-3	TRBJ2-3	NA	TGTGCCATCAGTGGGACTAGCACAGATACGCAGTATTTT	CAISGTSTDTQYF
NA	TRBV5-1	TRBJ2-5	NA	TGCGCCAGCAGCTTGGCGGGAGCAGAGACCCAGTACTTC	CASSLAGAETQYF
TRBD2	TRBV6-1	TRBJ2-3	NA	TGTGCCAGCAGTGAATTAAGCGGGGGCTTTGGTACGCAGTATTTT	CASSELSGGFGTQYF
NA	TRBV7-2	TRBJ2-1	NA	TGTGCCAGCAGCTTAGAGCCTAGTCATGAGCAGTTCTTC	CASSLEPSHEQFF
NA	TRBV5-7	TRBJ2-3	NA	TGTGCCAGCAGCTGGGGGCATACGCAGTATTTT	CASSWGHTQYF
NA	TRBV6-6	TRBJ1-4	NA	TGTGCCAGCAGTTACTCTTGGGAGGACGGAGGAGAAAAACTGTTTTTT	CASSYSWEDGGEKLFF
TRBD2	TRBV27	TRBJ2-3	NA	TGTGCCAGCAGTCCATGGACTAGTGAGGGCACAGATACGCAGTATTTT	CASSPWTSEGTDTQYF
TRBD2	TRBV7-2	TRBJ2-7	NA	TGTGCCAGCGTCTTAGCGGGGGGATCCTACGAGCAGTACTTC	CASVLAGGSYEQYF
NA	TRBV2	TRBJ1-1	once	TGTGCCAGCAGAGTCCAATTGAGTGGGAGCACTGAAGCTTTCTTT	CASRVQLSGSTEAFF
NA	TRBV15	TRBJ1-6	NA	TGTGCCACCAGCAGAGTCCCCACAGGGAATAATTCACCCCTCCACTTT	CATSRVPTGNNSPLHF
TRBD2	TRBV7-9	TRBJ2-7	NA	TGTGCCAGCAGCTCGACTAGCGGGAGGGCCAGCGAGCAGTACTTC	CASSSTSGRASEQYF
NA	TRBV6-1	TRBJ2-7	NA	TGTGCCAGCAGTGTATCTAGCCCCTCCTACGAGCAGTACTTC	CASSVSSPSYEQYF
NA	TRBV9	TRBJ2-1	NA	TGTGCCAGCAGCGTAGTCGGGTCCACAACGGCCGATGAGCAGTTCTTC	CASSVVGSTTADEQFF
TRBD2	TRBV6-1	TRBJ2-3	NA	TGTGCCAGCAGTGTGGAGCGGGGTGGAGATACGCAGTATTTT	CASSVERGGDTQYF
TRBD2	TRBV6-1	TRBJ2-7	NA	TGTGCCAGCAGTGGGGGACTAGCGGGAGGACCAAGGGAGCAGTACTTC	CASSGGLAGGPREQYF
NA	TRBV6-5	TRBJ2-6	NA	TGTGCCAGCAGCCAAGTCTACTCTGGGGCCAACGTCCTGACTTTC	CASSQVYSGANVLTF
TRBD2	TRBV18	TRBJ2-7	NA	TGTGCCAGCTCACCATCTTTAGCGGGAGGGCCCTACGAGCAGTACTTC	CASSPSLAGGPYEQYF
NA	TRBV7-3	TRBJ1-1	once	TGTGCCAGCAGTTCGGGGAGCACTGAAGCTTTCTTT	CASSSGSTEAFF
TRBD1	TRBV7-3	TRBJ2-7	few	TGTGCCAGCAGCTCACATGGGACAGGGAGCTACGAGCAGTACTTC	CASSSHGTGSYEQYF